One sample yielded the 29 T cell receptor beta chains listed below, sequenced in a study of blood T cells in healthy people across ages. Primers used in a second PCR of roughly 6 to 12 cycles were a sample-barcoded 5' primer and a J-beta primer mix. MiXCR was run by TCRdb on the 5' RACE reads, yielding one entry per CDR3 protein. The sample includes 650,000 to 800,000 distinct CDR3 sequences, 40% to 50% of them seen just once. Material: blood. The receptors shown here come from a man in his 60s in good health.

This chain uses TRBV6-5 with TRBJ2-3; D perhaps matches TRBD2 (7 bases). Germline V gene sequence: CDR1 MNHEY, CDR2 SVGAGI. The V and J ends lost 5 bases and 4 bases respectively, with 10 bases between them. This CDR3 contains 13 residues. In nucleotides, the CDR3 is TGTGCCAGCAGTGCGGGGGCGGCAGATACGCAGTATTTT. It yields the protein CASSAGAADTQYF.

This clonotype was recorded at least ten times. The rearrangement links TRBV12-3 or TRBV12-4 to TRBJ2-7; TRBD2 might be the D (6 bases). The CDR3 has 12 residues. Trimming took off 1 base at V and 7 bases at J, with 8 bases between the two ends. CDR3 sequence: CASSLGAGEQYF. As DNA, the CDR3 is TGTGCCAGCAGTTTAGGCGCGGGGGAGCAGTACTTC.

This sequence joins TRBV5-4 and TRBJ2-3, with TRBD2 matching over 9 bases. V shed 5 bases and J 2 bases; nucleotides not matched to a gene: 6. The germline V gene encodes CDR1 SGHNT and CDR2 YYREEE (reference sequence). This CDR3 has 15 amino acids. The CDR3 nucleotides are TGTGCCAGCAGAAATAGCGGGGGACCCACAGATACGCAGTATTTT. It encodes CASRNSGGPTDTQYF.

This clonotype has a single count. The chain links TRBV29-1 to TRBJ1-2; 7 bases are shared with TRBD1. Germline trimming cut 6 bases from V and 0 bases from J; bases unmatched to any gene: 7. This CDR3 has 14 amino acids. Germline CDR1 is SQVTM and CDR2 is ANQGSEA. In DNA form, the CDR3 reads TGCAGCGTGACTACAGGGGTCCCTAACTATGGCTACACCTTC. It encodes CSVTTGVPNYGYTF.

This clonotype has a single count. The rearrangement joins TRBV12-5 to TRBJ2-3; D is ambiguous. The germline CDR1 and CDR2 sequences are LGHNT and FRNRAP. V lost 8 bases and J lost 4, with 13 bases in between. This CDR3 is built from 13 residues. CDR3 residues: CASFGWAADTQYF. In DNA, the CDR3 is TGTGCTAGTTTTGGGTGGGCCGCAGATACGCAGTATTTT. Looking up the rest from reference TRBV12-5 and TRBJ2-3 gives the full variable domain: DARVTQTPRHKVTEMGQEVTMRCQPILGHNTVFWYRQTMMQGLELLAYFRNRAPLDDSGMPKDRFSAEMPDATLATLKIQPSEPRDSAVYFCASFGWAADTQYFGPGTRLTVL.

This clonotype was seen a few times. The rearrangement links TRBV20-1 to TRBJ1-2; D unclear. The V and J ends lost 3 bases and 13 bases respectively, with 9 bases between them. CDR3 size: 9 residues. The germline CDR1 and CDR2 sequences are DFQATT and SNEGSKA (reference sequence). In DNA form, the CDR3 reads TGCAGTGCTAGGGGGAATAGCACCTTC. It translates to CSARGNSTF.

The chain combines TRBV5-6 with TRBJ2-1; TRBD2 matches 14 bases. Per germline, CDR1 SGHDT and CDR2 YYEEEE. This CDR3 comprises 17 residues. V gave up 6 bases and J gave up 3 bases; unmatched junction bases: 8. The CDR3 loop is CASKTSGGVKGYNEQFF. The CDR3 DNA is TGTGCCAGCAAGACTAGCGGGGGGGTAAAAGGCTACAATGAGCAGTTCTTC.

CDR3 sequence: CASSPTAYQETQYF. CDR3 nucleotides: TGTGCCAGCAGCCCCACAGCGTACCAAGAGACCCAGTACTTC. The V gene is TRBV7-9, the J gene TRBJ2-5; D is ambiguous. V dropped 5 bases and J dropped 0 bases, with 10 bases sitting between them. CDR3 size: 14 residues. The V gene's germline CDR1 is SEHNR and CDR2 FQNEAQ (reference sequence).

This clonotype was counted a few times. The chain's CDR3 is CASSYRPINRVSGANVLTF. CDR3 DNA: TGTGCCAGCAGTTACCGCCCTATCAACAGGGTCTCTGGGGCCAACGTCCTGACTTTC. The genes are TRBV6-2 or TRBV6-3 and TRBJ2-6, with D perhaps matching TRBD1 (6 bases). Trimming pared 2 bases from V and 0 bases from J, leaving 17 bases between. The CDR3 is 19 amino acids. In germline, CDR1 is MNHEY, CDR2 SVGEGT.

The chain couples TRBV3-1 to TRBJ1-2, with 9 bases that match TRBD1. The germline CDR1 and CDR2 sequences are LGHDT and YNNKEL (reference sequence). The CDR3 is made up of 14 amino acids. Losses at the gene ends were 3 bases for V and 3 bases for J; bases not matched to a gene: 2. DNA for the CDR3: TGTGCCAGCAGCCAGGGGACAGGGCACTATGGCTACACCTTC. It codes for CASSQGTGHYGYTF.

This clonotype turned up a few times. The chain recombines TRBV28 with TRBJ2-5; TRBD2 might be the D (6 bases). The CDR3 loop spans 15 amino acids. CDR1 MDHEN and CDR2 SYDVKM come from the germline V gene. The V and J ends lost 3 bases and 5 bases respectively, with 16 bases between them. The CDR3 nucleotides read TGTGCCAGCAGTTTGGCGGGGAAGTTTAGGGAGACCCAGTACTTC. Protein product: CASSLAGKFRETQYF.

The rearrangement links TRBV6-6 to TRBJ1-5, with a tentative D call TRBD1 (6 bases). With 0 bases removed from V and 6 bases from J, the gap between germline ends came to 15 bases. The CDR3 is made up of 16 amino acids. Looked up from germline, CDR1 is MNHNY and CDR2 is SVGAGI (reference sequence). This chain's CDR3 is CASSYSGGRGTQPQHF. The CDR3 DNA sequence: TGTGCCAGCAGTTACTCGGGGGGGCGCGGAACTCAGCCCCAGCATTTT.

The rearrangement joins TRBV11-2 to TRBJ2-7; 8 positions agree with TRBD1. J lost 0 bases, V lost 4 bases, and 8 bases had no gene match. CDR1 and CDR2 from the germline V gene are SGHAT and FQNNGV. There are 16 residues in the CDR3. CDR3 loop: CASSSLRTGHSYEQYF. CDR3 in DNA: TGTGCCAGCAGCTCCTTAAGGACAGGGCACTCCTACGAGCAGTACTTC.

The rearrangement links TRBV6-5 to TRBJ2-3, with D unresolved. The CDR3 has 11 amino acids. Germline V gives CDR1 MNHEY, CDR2 SVGAGI. The ends were cut back, 7 bases at V and 5 bases at J, with 7 bases in the middle. This CDR3 reads CASTQGDTQYF. The CDR3 DNA follows: TGTGCCAGCACTCAAGGAGATACGCAGTATTTT.

This rearrangement joins TRBV20-1 to TRBJ1-5; TRBD1 is a possible D gene (6 bases). V lost 5 bases and J lost 0, with 14 bases in between. CDR1 and CDR2 from the germline V gene are DFQATT and SNEGSKA (reference sequence). CDR3 length equals 15 residues. The CDR3 loop is CSAYTGTNSNQPQHF. The CDR3 nucleotides are TGCAGTGCTTATACAGGGACTAATAGCAATCAGCCCCAGCATTTT.

The gene calls are TRBV12-3 or TRBV12-4 and TRBJ2-2; D perhaps matches TRBD2 (6 bases). V lost 6 bases and J 6 bases, leaving 17 bases between the germline ends. CDR3 length equals 15 residues. The CDR3 DNA reads TGTGCCAGCAGCACCGGGGGTTTACGGTCCGGGGAGCTGTTTTTT. It encodes CASSTGGLRSGELFF.

This rearrangement joins TRBV29-1 to TRBJ1-1, with TRBD1 as a possible D gene (5 bases). The CDR3 has 13 amino acids. Per the germline V gene, CDR1 is SQVTM and CDR2 is ANQGSEA. Trimming stripped 3 bases from V and 4 bases from J, with 12 bases between. CDR3 coding DNA: TGCAGCGTTGATGCCTGGGGCAGCACTGAAGCTTTCTTT. Translated, it gives CSVDAWGSTEAFF.

The rearrangement links TRBV7-2 to TRBJ2-5; TRBD2 agrees at 9 bases. V gave up 5 bases and J gave up 1 base; unmatched junction bases: 14. The CDR3 is 18 amino acids. CDR1 SGHTA and CDR2 FQGNSA come from the germline V gene. The CDR3: CASSAGTGGGALQETQYF. Here the CDR3 DNA reads TGTGCCAGCAGCGCAGGGACTGGCGGGGGGGCCCTCCAAGAGACCCAGTACTTC. Variable domain in full (rest from reference TRBV7-2 and TRBJ2-5): GAGVSQSPSNKVTEKGKDVELRCDPISGHTALYWYRQSLGQGLEFLIYFQGNSAPDKSGLPSDRFSAERTGGSVSTLTIQRTQQEDSAVYLCASSAGTGGGALQETQYFGPGTRLLVL.

As regards this clonotype: The germline gene is not matched at one end of the junction; a read error may be the cause. The chain links TRBV20-1 to TRBJ1-1; a weak D match, TRBD1 (6 bases). The germline V gene encodes CDR1 DFQATT and CDR2 SNEGSKA (reference sequence). The CDR3 is 15 amino acids. CDR3 in DNA: TGCAGTGCTAGGGAAACGGGACACTTGAAAACTGAAGCTTTCTTT. The encoded protein is CSARETGHLKTEAFF.

This chain uses TRBV20-1 with TRBJ1-3; D call uncertain. CDR1 is DFQATT, CDR2 SNEGSKA, per germline (reference sequence). The germline V and J ends were trimmed by 3 bases and 0 bases, with 9 bases remaining between them. The CDR3 contains 14 residues. Here the CDR3 reads CSASPQSSGNTIYF. CDR3 nucleotides: TGCAGTGCTAGCCCCCAGAGCTCTGGAAACACCATATATTTT.

This clonotype was found a few times. The V gene is TRBV24-1, the J gene TRBJ1-5; TRBD1 aligns across 7 bases. This CDR3 is built from 15 residues. J gave up 0 bases and V 9 bases, and 7 bases lay outside the gene matches. Germline V gives CDR1 KGHDR, CDR2 SFDVKD. CDR3 amino acids: CATGSGTASNQPQHF. The CDR3, as DNA: TGTGCCACCGGGTCCGGGACAGCTAGCAATCAGCCCCAGCATTTT.

The chain links TRBV5-6 to TRBJ2-2; no definite D call. This CDR3 has 13 amino acids. Between the trimmed V and J ends, which lost 1 base and 6 bases, there was a span of 7 bases. The V gene's germline CDR1 is SGHDT and CDR2 YYEEEE. In nucleotides, the CDR3 is TGTGCCAGCAGCTTGACCCGGGCCGGGGAGCTGTTTTTT. Amino acid sequence: CASSLTRAGELFF.

V gene TRBV6-1 combines with J gene TRBJ2-6; D is undetermined. V gave up 9 bases and J gave up 2 bases, with 11 bases separating them. In germline, CDR1 is MNHNS, CDR2 SASEGT. The CDR3 runs 14 residues. The CDR3 DNA follows: TGTGCCAGTCAGGACCACCCTGGGGCCAACGTCCTGACTTTC. It yields the protein CASQDHPGANVLTF.

This clonotype appeared a few times. The CDR3 here is CASWGEWSGRVSGGANVLTF. Here the CDR3 DNA reads TGTGCCAGCTGGGGGGAATGGTCAGGGAGAGTTTCGGGTGGGGCCAACGTCCTGACTTTC. This chain links TRBV6-1 with TRBJ2-6; tentatively, D is TRBD2 (6 bases). CDR3 size: 20 residues. Trimming removed 8 bases at V and 3 bases at J, with 29 bases between. Germline CDR1 reads MNHNS; CDR2 reads SASEGT.

V usage is TRBV5-1 and J usage is TRBJ1-6; 10 nucleotides align to TRBD1. V shed 5 bases, J shed 7 bases, and the junction held 6 bases outside the gene matches. The CDR3 covers 15 residues. Germline CDR1 SGHRS, CDR2 YFSETQ. This chain's CDR3 is CASSGTGVYNSPLHF. CDR3 sequence (DNA): TGCGCCAGCAGTGGGACAGGGGTCTACAATTCACCCCTCCACTTT. The full variable domain, completed using reference TRBV5-1 and TRBJ1-6, is KAGVTQTPRYLIKTRGQQVTLSCSPISGHRSVSWYQQTPGQGLQFLFEYFSETQRNKGNFPGRFSGRQFSNSRSEMNVSTLELGDSALYLCASSGTGVYNSPLHFGNGTRLTVT.

This chain links TRBV20-1 with TRBJ1-4, with D uncertain. Deletions cut 3 bases from V and 5 bases from J, with 10 bases between. Germline CDR1 DFQATT, CDR2 SNEGSKA (reference sequence). This CDR3 region has 13 residues. CDR3 amino acids: CSASSSRNEKLFF. As DNA, the CDR3 is TGCAGTGCTAGTTCCAGTCGGAATGAAAAACTGTTTTTT.

This chain joins TRBV11-2 and TRBJ2-3, with D possibly TRBD2 on 5 matching bases. This CDR3 has 15 residues. CDR1 and CDR2 (germline): SGHAT, FQNNGV. V was pared by 7 bases and J by 2 bases, with 16 bases between. The CDR3 protein is CASTDGGGYTDTQYF. In DNA form, the CDR3 reads TGTGCCAGCACCGATGGAGGCGGGTACACAGATACGCAGTATTTT.

There are a few counts of this clonotype. The chain employs TRBV7-2 and TRBJ2-3; D is ambiguous. The CDR3 contains 13 residues. The germline gives CDR1 SGHTA, CDR2 FQGNSA. V gave up 5 bases and J gave up 4 bases, with 10 bases separating them. The CDR3 protein is CASSPYTADTQYF. CDR3 in DNA: TGTGCCAGCAGCCCCTACACAGCAGATACGCAGTATTTT.

This clonotype came up a few times. The chain couples TRBV29-1 to TRBJ2-1; 8 bases agree with TRBD1. CDR1 is SQVTM and CDR2 is ANQGSEA in the germline V gene. The CDR3 length is 14 residues. V gave up 2 bases and J gave up 4 bases; unmatched junction bases: 4. The CDR3 loop reads CSVEPRGLYNEQFF. DNA for the CDR3: TGCAGCGTTGAACCCAGGGGGCTTTACAATGAGCAGTTCTTC.